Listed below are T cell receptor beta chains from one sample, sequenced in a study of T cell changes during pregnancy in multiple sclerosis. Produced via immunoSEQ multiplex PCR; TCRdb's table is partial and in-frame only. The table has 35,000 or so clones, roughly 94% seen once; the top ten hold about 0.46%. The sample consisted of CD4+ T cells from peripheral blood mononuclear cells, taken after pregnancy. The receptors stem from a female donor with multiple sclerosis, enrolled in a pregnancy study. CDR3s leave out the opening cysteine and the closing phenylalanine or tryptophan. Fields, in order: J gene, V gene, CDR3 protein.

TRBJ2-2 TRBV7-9 ASSPRSFTGELF
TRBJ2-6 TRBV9 ASSAPRLRSGANVLT
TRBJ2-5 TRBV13 ASSLSKQRTQETQY
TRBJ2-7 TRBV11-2 ASNDDRGPYEQY
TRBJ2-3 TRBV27 ASSLQMAVSTDTQY
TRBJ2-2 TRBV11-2 ASSLDLGGVTGELF
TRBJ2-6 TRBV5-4 ASSPGQVGANVLT
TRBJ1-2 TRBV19 ASSPRQGGYGYT
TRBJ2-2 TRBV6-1 ATDRGRNTGELF
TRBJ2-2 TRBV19 ASRGLAATGELF
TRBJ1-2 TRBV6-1 ASSEESVQMYGYT
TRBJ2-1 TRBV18 ASSPENIGSEQF
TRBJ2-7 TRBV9 ASSARDTSGGAYEQY
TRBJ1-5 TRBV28 ASGGQGSQPQH
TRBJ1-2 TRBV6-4 ASSAEGVGGYT
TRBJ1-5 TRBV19 ASSIGQSNNQPQH
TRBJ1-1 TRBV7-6 ASSFRRNTEAF
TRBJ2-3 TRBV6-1 ASSALQGAIQTDTQY